This T cell receptor (beta chain) was recovered during a study of CD8 T cells in ankylosing spondylitis listed by TCRdb under 2017. About the investigation overall: The study profiled T cell receptor beta repertoires in healthy donors and ankylosing spondylitis patients to find disease-linked TCR variants. Peripheral blood samples were taken, and synovial fluid was additionally collected from ankylosing spondylitis patients. The full study cohort was made up of approximately 24 ankylosing spondylitis patients and fewer than 120 healthy donors. General conclusions and limits of the study: Some motif variants were previously reported in synovial fluid and blood of reactive arthritis patients, suggesting common disease-initiation mechanisms. Significant enrichment of the disease-linked clones was reported in matched synovial fluid samples from ankylosing spondylitis patients. A TCR beta motif made up of several highly homologous amino acid variants appeared to be characteristic of blood from ankylosing spondylitis patients. The disease-linked clones showed a CD8+ phenotype and occurred at relatively low frequencies in peripheral blood.

TCRdb names Illumina HiSeq 2500 as the instrument used. Quantitative 5'-RACE with molecular barcodes was the method used to prepare the TCR beta libraries. In the original analysis: A new computational method, built on a probabilistic model of VDJ rearrangement, was used to identify disease-linked TCR variants. TCRdb trimmed public reads at Q25 via fastp, called clones via MiXCR and kept in-frame beta chains. Rows with a matching CDR3 protein are joined into one entry that keeps the most common DNA and genes. The V and J calls come from TCRdb's annotation, not from the publication. Counted in this sample were 30,000 to 40,000 distinct CDR3 sequences; less than 4% of them appeared once. The ten largest clones add up to approximately 3% of the sample. This clonotype was detected many times. Its antigen is unknown. Base quality data are lacking; no much larger clone is found one base away. The sample taken for sequencing was blood, either unsorted or a sorted T cell fraction (not recorded which). This clonotype was obtained from a male donor with ankylosing spondylitis or in good health (not recorded which).

The DNA sequence is TGTGCCAGCAGCGCGGGACTCCGGGCTGCTAGAAACATTCAGTACTTC. Its protein reads: CASSAGLRAARNIQYF. The rearranged segments are TRBV9 and TRBJ2-4; TRBD2 is a possible D gene, resting on 6 matching bases. V lost 3 bases and J lost 6 bases; the stretch between them is 19 bases long. The CDR3 sequence holds 16 residues, the cysteine and phenylalanine included. Only the CDR3 DNA stays, 48 bases, in frame from base 1. The CDR1 and CDR2 encoded by the germline V gene are SGDLS and YYNGEE. Beyond the CDR3, the reference TRBV9 and TRBJ2-4 genes provide the residues; the full variable domain reads: DSGVTQTPKHLITATGQRVTLRCSPRSGDLSVYWYQQSLDQGLQFLIQYYNGEERAKGNILERFSAQQFPDLHSELNLSSLELGDSALYFCASSAGLRAARNIQYFGAGTRLSVL.